The 32 T cell receptor delta chains given below trace back to one sample, sequenced in a study of DNA immune sequencing with unique molecular identifiers. A 32-plex genomic DNA assay used primers for all 8 TRDV and 4 TRDJ genes. The library had 12-nucleotide UMIs introduced over about 3 barcoding cycles, then a second adapter PCR. TCRdb re-called the multiplex PCR reads via CATT. Of some 2,100 delta-chain clones listed, roughly 13% are singletons. The sample was gamma-delta T cells enriched from blood buffy coat, or unenriched PBMCs (not recorded which). The receptor set was obtained from a human donor in good health.

This clone was counted between two and nine times. TCRdb's protein for this DNA is that of a much larger clone and differs from the translation at residue 13, likely a read error; the protein shown is the DNA translation. The chain couples TRDV2 to TRDJ1; the match to TRDD3 covers 13 bases. The length of the CDR3 is 20 residues. Germline V gives CDR1 GEAIGNYY, CDR2 EKD. Trimming removed 0 bases from V and 0 bases from J; junction bases left unmatched: 12. The CDR3 nucleotides read TGTGCCTGTGACACCGTCGCTACTGGGGGATACGGAGCGTACACCGATAAACTCATCTTT. It translates to CACDTVATGGYGAYTDKLIF.

This clone has just a few counts. TCRdb's listed protein matches a much larger clone and diverges from this DNA's translation at residue 14, likely through a read error; the protein shown comes from the DNA. The chain employs TRDV2 and TRDJ1, with 12 bases that match TRDD3. The CDR3 contains 16 residues. In germline, CDR1 is GEAIGNYY, CDR2 EKD. The CDR3 bases are TGTGCCTGTGACAAGCTGGGGGATACGCAGGCCGATAAACACATCTTT. Its translation: CACDKLGDTQADKHIF.

In regard to this clone: This probably arose from a read error, given a far larger clone one base away. A V gene of TRDV1 was called, but no J gene was assigned; the DNA was not used to check the table's D call, TRDD3. CDR3 length: 26 residues. CDR1 and CDR2 from the germline V gene are TSWWSYY and QGS. CDR3 coding DNA: TGTGCTCTTGGGGAACTGGGGTTCCTACAGTCCTTAACTGGGGGATCTTCTTCTTTGTACACCGATAAATTCATCTTT. Residues: CALGELGFLQSLTGGSSSLYTDKFIF.

With regard to this clone: A far larger clone is a single base away, which makes a read error likely. The chain joins TRDV1 to TRDJ1; 7 bases agree with TRDD3. The J gene, left out of TCRdb, was set here by checking the DNA against germline. The V and J ends lost 4 bases and 4 bases, in that order; junction bases with no gene match: 45. Germline V gene lookup returns CDR1 TSWWSYY and CDR2 QGS. CDR3 length: 27 residues. CDR3 DNA sequence: TGTGCTCTTGGGGTGGATTCCTCGTACCTACGCCGCTACTGGGGATCAAGCGAGGGAGCCACGATCGATAAACTCATCTTT. Translating gives CALGVDSSYLRRYWGSSEGATIDKLIF.

A few counts support this clone. TCRdb's listed protein matches a much larger clone and diverges from this DNA's translation at residue 4, likely through a read error; the protein shown comes from the DNA. CDR3 sequence reads: CACYLLGTDTDKLIF. In nucleotides, the CDR3 is TGTGCCTGTTACCTACTGGGGACAGACACCGATAAACTCATCTTT. The chain couples TRDV2 to TRDJ1; 7 bases agree with TRDD3. V shed 6 bases and J 0 bases; nucleotides not matched to a gene: 9. Germline CDR1 reads GEAIGNYY; CDR2 reads EKD. The CDR3 extends over 15 amino acids.

To note about this clone: A far bigger clonotype differs at one base, so this is likely a read error. This chain uses TRDV1 with TRDJ1, with D perhaps assigned TRDD2 or TRDD3 (6 bases each). The J gene was missing in TCRdb and was found by matching the end of the DNA to germline. The CDR3 runs 24 residues. Trimming cost V 1 base and J 0 bases, with 36 bases left between them. Germline V gene data show CDR1 as TSWWSYY and CDR2 as QGS. DNA of the CDR3: TGTGCTCTTGGGGAACCGCCCCTTCCCCAAAGGATACACCCCCCTATAGCTTACACCGATAAACTCATCTTT. It encodes CALGEPPLPQRIHPPIAYTDKLIF.

Worth noting for this clone: It is likely a read error: a sequence one base away is far more abundant. At the DNA level, this CDR3 is encoded by other sequences in the same sample as well. The chain combines TRDV2 with TRDJ1, with D possibly TRDD3 on 5 matching bases. From germline, CDR1 is GEAIGNYY and CDR2 EKD. The CDR3 has 18 amino acids. Between the trimmed V and J ends, which lost 0 bases and 0 bases, there was a span of 19 bases. The CDR3 is CACDTVETGGWYTDKLIF. The CDR3 bases are TGTGCCTGTGACACCGTCGAAACTGGTGGATGGTACACCGATAAACTCATCTTT.

A few counts support this clone. The TCRdb protein comes from a much larger clone and disagrees with this DNA's translation at residue 3, likely due to a read error; the protein given here is derived from the DNA. The chain uses TRDV2 and TRDJ1; TRDD3 matches 12 bases. This CDR3 region has 16 residues. The germline V gene encodes CDR1 GEAIGNYY and CDR2 EKD. CDR3 sequence: CASDKLGDTQADKLIF. In DNA form, the CDR3 reads TGTGCCAGTGACAAGCTGGGGGATACGCAGGCCGATAAACTCATCTTT.

This clone was seen a few times. The protein TCRdb lists belongs to a much larger clone and differs from this DNA's translation at residue 12, which points to a read error; the protein shown is made from the DNA. The chain links TRDV2 to TRDJ1; TRDD3 agrees at 7 bases. From germline, CDR1 is GEAIGNYY and CDR2 EKD. Trimming took 3 bases from V and 3 from J; bases not matched to a gene: 15. The CDR3 contains 17 residues. CDR3 nucleotide sequence: TGTGCCTGTGACTCCCTCCTGGGGGCTCCCAACGCCGATAAACTCATCTTT. It yields the protein CACDSLLGAPNADKLIF.

This clone was found a few times. A far larger clone is a single base away, which makes a read error likely. The genes are TRDV2 and TRDJ3, with TRDD3 as a possible D gene (5 bases). The CDR3 has 19 residues. Germline values: CDR1 GEAIGNYY, CDR2 EKD. The CDR3 sequence is CACDQIKEEPSWDTRLMFF. The DNA of the CDR3 is TGTGCCTGTGACCAAATCAAGGAGGAGCCCTCCTGGGACACCCGACTGATGTTTTTC.

Concerning this clone: This likely came from a read error, as a far larger clone is one base away. The chain carries TRDV2 and TRDJ1; the match to TRDD3 covers 11 bases. The CDR3 has 19 amino acids. Unmatched junction bases numbered 11, after V lost 0 bases and J lost 0 bases. Germline CDR1 GEAIGNYY, CDR2 EKD. The CDR3, as DNA: TGTGCCTGTGACACCGTATCGAACTGGGGGATAACAGACACCGATAAACTCATCTTT. It specifies CACDTVSNWGITDTDKLIF.

This clone has only one observation. The V gene lacks a call, and TRDJ1 is the J gene; the table calls TRDD2, which could not be checked here. The CDR3 totals 18 residues. The CDR3 loop is CALGETLPTVTATDKLIF. The CDR3 region has the DNA TGTGCTCTTGGGGAAACCCTTCCTACCGTTACTGCCACCGATAAACTCATCTTT.

By its share, this clone is medium-sized. DNA for the CDR3: TGTGCCTGTGACACGGTGCTGGGGGATACGCGGTACACCGATAAACTCATCTTT. Translation gives CACDTVLGDTRYTDKLIF. The genes are TRDV2 and TRDJ1; 12 bases align to TRDD3. Trimming at V came to 1 base and at J to 0 bases, leaving 8 bases not matched to a gene. This CDR3 is built from 18 residues. Germline V gene data show CDR1 as GEAIGNYY and CDR2 as EKD.

With regard to this clone: A single base is all that separates this from a far larger clone, so a read error is likely. The chain links TRDV1 to TRDJ1; 10 nucleotides agree with TRDD3. As TCRdb names no J gene, one was assigned here on the basis of a DNA match to germline. This CDR3 has 26 residues. V was pared by 0 bases and J by 0 bases, with 31 bases of the junction left unmatched. Looked up from germline, CDR1 is TSWWSYY and CDR2 is QGS. The CDR3, as DNA: TGTGCTCTTGGGGAACTGGGGTTCCTACAGTCCTTAACTGGGGGATCTTCTTTTTTGTACACCGATAAACTCATCTTT. It translates to CALGELGFLQSLTGGSSFLYTDKLIF.

This clone has at least ten counts. The V call is TRDV2, the J call TRDJ1; 13 nucleotides match TRDD3. The CDR3 extends over 17 amino acids. The junction had 6 bases not matched to a gene; V was cut back by 3 bases and J by 0 bases. Looked up from germline, CDR1 is GEAIGNYY and CDR2 is EKD. The CDR3 is CACDALLGDTYTDKLIF. CDR3 nucleotides: TGTGCCTGTGACGCATTACTGGGGGATACGTACACCGATAAACTCATCTTT.

This clone is medium-sized. The chain uses TRDV2 and TRDJ3; perhaps TRDD3 as D (5 bases). Germline V lookup: CDR1 GEAIGNYY, CDR2 EKD. V lost 3 bases to trimming and J lost 3 bases, with 23 bases between them. The CDR3 has 20 residues. The CDR3 DNA is TGTGCCTGTGACTCCGCTGTTGGTGGGGCCACGGACTGGGACACCCGACAGATGTTTTTC. Translating gives CACDSAVGGATDWDTRQMFF.

This clone came up a few times. The protein that TCRdb holds for this DNA derives from a much larger clone and differs from the translated DNA at residue 8, which likely indicates a read error; the protein shown here is translated from the DNA. The V call is TRDV2, the J call TRDJ1; D possibly corresponds to TRDD3 (6 bases). Trimming pared 2 bases from V and 3 bases from J, leaving 18 bases between. CDR1 is GEAIGNYY, CDR2 EKD, per germline. This CDR3 spans 16 amino acids. CDR3 sequence (DNA): TGTGCCTGTGACAAGCTGGGGTATACGCAGGCCGATAAACTCATCTTT. As protein: CACDKLGYTQADKLIF.

This clone came up a few times. A far larger clone is one nucleotide away, so this likely arose from a read error. The identical CDR3 is also encoded by other nucleotide sequences in the sample. The chain has TRDV2 and TRDJ1; D gene uncertain. Germline loops: CDR1 GEAIGNYY, CDR2 EKD. The CDR3 totals 14 residues. CDR3 bases: TGTGCCTGTGATTCGGTAGAGAACACCGATAAACTCATATTT. Translation: CACDSVENTDKLIF.

In its sample, this clone was seen a few times. The mismatch at residue 14 between this DNA's translation and the TCRdb protein of a much larger clone likely reflects a read error; the protein shown is translated from the DNA. The V gene is TRDV2, the J gene TRDJ1, with 12 bases fitting TRDD3. CDR3 size: 16 residues. The germline gives CDR1 GEAIGNYY, CDR2 EKD. The CDR3 DNA reads TGTGCCTGTGACAAGCTGGGGGATACGCAGGCCGATAAATTCATCTTT. It encodes CACDKLGDTQADKFIF.

This chain joins TRDV1 and TRDJ1; TRDD3 matches at 13 bases. The J gene, left out of TCRdb, was set here by checking the DNA against germline. The germline V gene encodes CDR1 TSWWSYY and CDR2 QGS. The CDR3 totals 22 residues. Trimming cost V 2 bases and J 10 bases; bases outside gene matches: 28. The CDR3 DNA follows: TGTGCTCTTGGGGAAGGGAGGTCCTACCTTTCACTCCGTACTGGGGGATACGCGGTACTCATCTTT. Translating gives CALGEGRSYLSLRTGGYAVLIF.

In the case of this clone: A far larger clone is a single base away, which makes a read error likely. The J gene was identified as TRDJ1, and no V gene was called; the table's D gene call, TRDD3, was not cross checked with the DNA. The CDR3 sequence is 21 residues long. The CDR3 nucleotides are TGTGCCTGTGTCACTCTTCTTTCCCATTATACTGGCAGCCCGTACACCGATAAACTCATCTTT. This translates into CACVTLLSHYTGSPYTDKLIF.

This clone was seen a few times. The protein held in TCRdb is that of a much larger clone and does not match this DNA's translation at residue 9, likely because of a read error; the protein shown is translated from the DNA. The rearrangement links TRDV2 to TRDJ1; tentative D call: TRDD3 (6 bases). V was cut by 3 bases and J by 0 bases, with 19 bases left in between. This CDR3 comprises 17 residues. Germline CDR1 and CDR2: GEAIGNYY and EKD. CDR3 sequence: CACDSLMGGTDTDKLIF. The CDR3 DNA follows: TGTGCCTGTGACTCGCTGATGGGGGGTACGGACACCGATAAACTCATCTTT.

On this clone: A far bigger clonotype differs at one base, so this is likely a read error. The V call is TRDV1, the J call TRDJ1, with 10 bases lining up with TRDD3. The J gene, absent from TCRdb, was called here by matching the DNA to germline. Trimming cost V 4 bases and J 1 base; bases outside gene matches: 30. Per the germline V gene, CDR1 is TSWWSYY and CDR2 is QGS. This CDR3 contains 24 residues. The CDR3 DNA reads TGTGCTCTTGGGGCCCCCCCACTTCCCTTCCATACTGGGGGATTTATAGGGGTCACCGATAAACTCATCTTT. Its translation is CALGAPPLPFHTGGFIGVTDKLIF.

This clone has just a few counts. This DNA translates differently at residue 4 from the TCRdb protein, which is that of a much larger clone; a read error is likely, and the protein shown is the DNA's own translation. V is TRDV2 and J is TRDJ1; TRDD3 aligns across 8 bases. CDR3 length equals 18 residues. V shed 6 bases and J 0 bases; nucleotides not matched to a gene: 17. CDR1 and CDR2 (germline): GEAIGNYY, EKD. The CDR3 sequence: CACNPVLGGPPYTDKLIF. The CDR3 nucleotides are TGTGCCTGTAACCCTGTACTGGGGGGCCCCCCGTACACCGATAAACTCATCTTT.

Of note for this clone: The protein TCRdb lists belongs to a much larger clone and differs from this DNA's translation at residue 10, which points to a read error; the protein shown is made from the DNA. The chain couples TRDV2 to TRDJ1; a weak D match, TRDD3 (6 bases). V was pared by 3 bases and J by 0 bases, with 19 bases between. Germline lookup yields CDR1 GEAIGNYY and CDR2 EKD. This CDR3 comprises 17 residues. CDR3 in DNA: TGTGCCTGTGACTCCCTTGGGGATCCTATAGACACCGATAAACTCATCTTT. The encoded protein is CACDSLGDPIDTDKLIF.

Details on this clone: At one of its ends the junction is not consistent with the germline gene, which may arise from a read error. V usage is TRDV2 and J usage is TRDJ1; 8 nucleotides agree with TRDD3. Matching the DNA to germline supplied the J gene, which TCRdb does not give. Germline CDR1 reads GEAIGNYY; CDR2 reads EKD. The CDR3 has 21 residues. The CDR3 bases are TGTGCCTGTGCCACCCTTACCCCCCCCGTACTGGGGGCCCCCCACGGCGATAAACTCATCTTT. Its translation is CACATLTPPVLGAPHGDKLIF.

V is TRDV1 and J is TRDJ1; tentative D call: TRDD3 (5 bases). As TCRdb names no J gene, one was assigned here on the basis of a DNA match to germline. With 2 bases removed from V and 0 bases from J, the gap between germline ends came to 22 bases. The length of the CDR3 is 19 residues. Per germline, CDR1 TSWWSYY and CDR2 QGS. CDR3 loop: CALGEASLRGPLYTDKLIF. CDR3 nucleotides: TGTGCTCTTGGGGAAGCCTCCTTGAGGGGGCCCTTGTACACCGATAAACTCATCTTT.

Comment on this clone: A read error is likely here: a far larger clone is one base away. The same CDR3 also results from other DNA sequences found in this sample. This sequence joins TRDV2 and TRDJ3, with TRDD3 matching 12 bases. Germline loops: CDR1 GEAIGNYY, CDR2 EKD. V lost 2 bases, J lost 0 bases, and 7 bases stayed unmatched. This CDR3 comprises 20 residues. CDR3 sequence reads: CACDKVLGDTRSWDTRQMFF. CDR3 coding DNA: TGTGCCTGTGACAAAGTACTGGGGGATACTCGCTCCTGGGACACCCGACAGATGTTTTTC.

This clone was counted only a few times. Given a far larger clone just one base away, this is likely a sequencing read error. Additional DNA sequences in this sample encode the identical CDR3. The chain combines TRDV2 with TRDJ3; D gene ambiguous. Germline assignment: CDR1 GEAIGNYY and CDR2 EKD. The CDR3 spans 17 residues. DNA of the CDR3: TGTGCCTGCGACACATCGCCCCCCTCCTGGGACACCCGACAGATGTTTTTC. Amino acid sequence: CACDTSPPSWDTRQMFF.

As to this clone: This likely came from a read error, as a far larger clone is one base away. This specimen includes other DNA sequences encoding the same CDR3. The V and J genes are TRDV2 and TRDJ1; D remains unclear. V was clipped by 0 bases and J by 0 bases, with 16 bases between them. The CDR3 loop spans 17 amino acids. Germline V gives CDR1 GEAIGNYY, CDR2 EKD. Written as DNA, the CDR3 is TGTGCCTGTGACACCCGGGGTAGGCCTCAGTACACCGATAAACTCATCTTT. Protein sequence: CACDTRGRPQYTDKLIF.

There are a few counts of this clone. The amino acid sequence in TCRdb belongs to a much larger clone and departs from this DNA's translation at residue 13, likely a sequencing read error; the sequence shown is translated from the DNA. The chain recombines TRDV2 with TRDJ3, with D maybe TRDD3 (5 bases). CDR1 and CDR2 (germline): GEAIGNYY, EKD. The CDR3 is made up of 20 amino acids. The CDR3, as DNA: TGTGCCTGTGACACCTTGGGGACCACGAACGGCTCCCGGGACACCCGACAGATGTTTTTC. It yields the protein CACDTLGTTNGSRDTRQMFF.

This clone appeared a few times. It is likely a read error: a sequence one base away is far more abundant. The same CDR3 arises from other DNA sequences in this sample as well. CDR3 sequence: CACDTLLGSSWDTRQMFF. CDR3 in DNA: TGTGCCTGCGACACTCTACTGGGGAGCTCCTGGGACACCCGACAGATGTTTTTC. The V call is TRDV2, the J call TRDJ3; 7 positions agree with TRDD3. From germline, CDR1 is GEAIGNYY and CDR2 EKD. The CDR3 length is 18 residues.